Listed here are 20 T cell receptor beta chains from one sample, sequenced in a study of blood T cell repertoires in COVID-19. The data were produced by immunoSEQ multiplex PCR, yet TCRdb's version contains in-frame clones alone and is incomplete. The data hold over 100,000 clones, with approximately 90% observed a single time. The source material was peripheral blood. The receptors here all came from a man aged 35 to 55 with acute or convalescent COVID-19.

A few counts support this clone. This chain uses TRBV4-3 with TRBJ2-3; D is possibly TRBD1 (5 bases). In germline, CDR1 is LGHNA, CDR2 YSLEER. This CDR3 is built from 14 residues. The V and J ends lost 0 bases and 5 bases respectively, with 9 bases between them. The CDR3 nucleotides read TGCGCCAGCAGCCAAGACAGGGAAATAGATACGCAGTATTTT. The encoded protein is CASSQDREIDTQYF.

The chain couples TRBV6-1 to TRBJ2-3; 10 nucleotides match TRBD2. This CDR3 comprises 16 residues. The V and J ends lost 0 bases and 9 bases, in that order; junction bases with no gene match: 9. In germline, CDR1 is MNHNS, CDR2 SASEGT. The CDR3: CASSEASSGGTLTQYF. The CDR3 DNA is TGTGCCAGCAGTGAAGCAAGTAGCGGGGGGACCTTAACGCAGTATTTT.

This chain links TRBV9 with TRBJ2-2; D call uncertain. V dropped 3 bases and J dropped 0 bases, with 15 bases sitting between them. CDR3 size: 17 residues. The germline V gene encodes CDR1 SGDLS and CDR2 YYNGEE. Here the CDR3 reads CASSAYVGHSNTGELFF. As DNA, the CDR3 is TGTGCCAGCAGCGCCTACGTGGGCCACTCGAACACCGGGGAGCTGTTTTTT.

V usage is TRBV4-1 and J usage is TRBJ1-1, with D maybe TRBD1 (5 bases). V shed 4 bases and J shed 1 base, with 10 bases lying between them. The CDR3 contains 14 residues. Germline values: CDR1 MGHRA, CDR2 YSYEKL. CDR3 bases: TGCGCCAGCAGCCTTCAAACAGGGAACACTGAAGCTTTCTTT. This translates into CASSLQTGNTEAFF.

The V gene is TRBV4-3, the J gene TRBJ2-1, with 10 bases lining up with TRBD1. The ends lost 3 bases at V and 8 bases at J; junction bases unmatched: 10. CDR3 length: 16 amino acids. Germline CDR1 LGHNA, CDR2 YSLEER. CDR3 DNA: TGCGCCAGCAGCCACCGGAGCGGACAGGGGGTTGATGAGCAGTTCTTC. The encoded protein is CASSHRSGQGVDEQFF.

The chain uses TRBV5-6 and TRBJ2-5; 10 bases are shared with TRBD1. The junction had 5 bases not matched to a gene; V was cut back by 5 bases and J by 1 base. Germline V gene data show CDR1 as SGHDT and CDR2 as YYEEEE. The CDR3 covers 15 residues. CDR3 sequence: CASSQGQGIQETQYF. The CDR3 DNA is TGTGCCAGCAGTCAGGGACAGGGGATCCAAGAGACCCAGTACTTC.

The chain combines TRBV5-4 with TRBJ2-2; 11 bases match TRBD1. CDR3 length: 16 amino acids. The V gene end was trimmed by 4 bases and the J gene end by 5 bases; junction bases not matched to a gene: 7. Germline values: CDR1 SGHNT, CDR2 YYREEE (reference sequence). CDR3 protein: CASSTGTGGVTGELFF. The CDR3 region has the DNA TGTGCCAGCAGCACCGGGACAGGGGGGGTTACCGGGGAGCTGTTTTTT.

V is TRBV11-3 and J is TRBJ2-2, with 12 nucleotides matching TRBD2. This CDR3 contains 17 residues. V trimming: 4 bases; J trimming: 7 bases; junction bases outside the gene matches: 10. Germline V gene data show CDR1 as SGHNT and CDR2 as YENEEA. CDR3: CASSSSSGRAADGELFF. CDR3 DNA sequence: TGTGCCAGCAGCTCCTCTAGCGGGAGGGCAGCGGACGGGGAGCTGTTTTTT.

The CDR3 protein is CASSLEALTTQGTEAFF. DNA for the CDR3: TGTGCCAGCAGCTTAGAAGCTCTAACAACCCAGGGCACTGAAGCTTTCTTT. The chain joins TRBV7-3 to TRBJ1-1; tentative D call: TRBD1 (5 bases). V dropped 2 bases and J dropped 4 bases, with 20 bases sitting between them. Germline assignment: CDR1 SGHTA and CDR2 FQGTGA. CDR3 size: 17 residues.

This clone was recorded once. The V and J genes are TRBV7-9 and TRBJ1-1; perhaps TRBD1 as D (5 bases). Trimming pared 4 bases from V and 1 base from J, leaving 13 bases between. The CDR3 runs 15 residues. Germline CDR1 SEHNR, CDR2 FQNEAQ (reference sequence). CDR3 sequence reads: CASSSYTGSNTEAFF. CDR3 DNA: TGTGCCAGCAGCTCTTATACAGGATCGAACACTGAAGCTTTCTTT.

CDR3 residues: CASSLEATTEAFF. CDR3 nucleotide sequence: TGTGCCAGCAGCTTAGAAGCGACCACTGAAGCTTTCTTT. The V gene is TRBV11-3, the J gene TRBJ1-1; no clear D gene. The germline gives CDR1 SGHNT, CDR2 YENEEA. V lost 0 bases and J lost 4, with 6 bases in between. The CDR3 extends over 13 amino acids.

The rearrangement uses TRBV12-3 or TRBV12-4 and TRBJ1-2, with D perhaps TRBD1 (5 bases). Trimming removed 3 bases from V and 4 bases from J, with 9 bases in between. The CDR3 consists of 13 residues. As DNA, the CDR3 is TGTGCCAGCAGTTTCGACAGCCCCTATGGCTACACCTTC. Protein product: CASSFDSPYGYTF.

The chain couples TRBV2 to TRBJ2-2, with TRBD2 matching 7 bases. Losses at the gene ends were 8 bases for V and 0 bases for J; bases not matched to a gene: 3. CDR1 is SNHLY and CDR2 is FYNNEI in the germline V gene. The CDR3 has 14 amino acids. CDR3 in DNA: TGTGCCAGCTCGGGGGGACCGAACACCGGGGAGCTGTTTTTT. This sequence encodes CASSGGPNTGELFF.

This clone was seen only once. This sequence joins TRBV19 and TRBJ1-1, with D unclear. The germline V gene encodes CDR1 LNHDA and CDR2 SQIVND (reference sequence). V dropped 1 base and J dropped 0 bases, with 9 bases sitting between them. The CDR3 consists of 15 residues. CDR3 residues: CASSIAHSLNTEAFF. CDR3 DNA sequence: TGTGCCAGTAGTATAGCCCACAGCTTGAACACTGAAGCTTTCTTT.

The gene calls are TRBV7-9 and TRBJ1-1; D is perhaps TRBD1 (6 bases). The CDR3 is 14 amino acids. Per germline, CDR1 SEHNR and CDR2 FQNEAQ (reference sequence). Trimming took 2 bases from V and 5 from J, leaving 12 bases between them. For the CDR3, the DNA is TGTGCCAGCAGCTTACGCAGGGGAGCAACTGAAGCTTTCTTT. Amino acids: CASSLRRGATEAFF.

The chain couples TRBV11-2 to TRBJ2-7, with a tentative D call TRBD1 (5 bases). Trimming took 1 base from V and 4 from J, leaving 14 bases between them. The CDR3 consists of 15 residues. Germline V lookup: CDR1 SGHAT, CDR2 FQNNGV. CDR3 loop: CASSLGQGPSYEQYF. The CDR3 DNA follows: TGTGCCAGCAGCTTAGGGCAGGGTCCGAGTTACGAGCAGTACTTC.

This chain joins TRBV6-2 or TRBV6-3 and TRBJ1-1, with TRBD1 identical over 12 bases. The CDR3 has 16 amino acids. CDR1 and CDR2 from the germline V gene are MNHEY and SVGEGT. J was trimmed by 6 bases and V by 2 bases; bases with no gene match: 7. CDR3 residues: CASSYRAGTGGPEAFF. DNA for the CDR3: TGTGCCAGCAGTTACCGTGCCGGGACAGGGGGCCCTGAAGCTTTCTTT.

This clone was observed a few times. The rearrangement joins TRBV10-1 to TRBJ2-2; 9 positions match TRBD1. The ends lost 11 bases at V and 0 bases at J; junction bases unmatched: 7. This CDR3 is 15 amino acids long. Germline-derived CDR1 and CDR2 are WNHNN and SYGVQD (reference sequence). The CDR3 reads CAADRGRTNTGELFF. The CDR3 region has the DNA TGCGCCGCGGACAGGGGACGAACGAACACCGGGGAGCTGTTTTTT.

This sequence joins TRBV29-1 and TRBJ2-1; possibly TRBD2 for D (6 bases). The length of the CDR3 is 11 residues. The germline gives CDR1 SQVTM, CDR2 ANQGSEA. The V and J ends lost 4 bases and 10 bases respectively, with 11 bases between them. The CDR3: CSVGDAGEQFF. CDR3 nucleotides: TGCAGCGTTGGGGACGCGGGGGAGCAGTTCTTC.

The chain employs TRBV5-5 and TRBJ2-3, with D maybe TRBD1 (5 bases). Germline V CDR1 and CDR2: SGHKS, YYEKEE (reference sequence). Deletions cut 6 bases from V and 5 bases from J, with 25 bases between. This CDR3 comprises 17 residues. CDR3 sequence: CASTPRTQGQRGDTQYF. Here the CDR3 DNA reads TGTGCCAGCACCCCACGAACCCAGGGTCAAAGAGGAGATACGCAGTATTTT. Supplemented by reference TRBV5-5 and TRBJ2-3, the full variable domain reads DAGVTQSPTHLIKTRGQQVTLRCSPISGHKSVSWYQQVLGQGPQFIFQYYEKEERGRGNFPDRFSARQFPNYSSELNVNALLLGDSALYLCASTPRTQGQRGDTQYFGPGTRLTVL.